Shown below are 24 T cell receptor beta chains from a single sample sequenced in a study of CD8 T cells in Susac syndrome (dated by TCRdb to between 2018 and 2021). The library was made by the immunoSEQ multiplex PCR assay. RNA was extracted using the RNeasy kit, and about 0.5 to 1 microgram was reverse transcribed with random hexamers. The public reads were quality trimmed at Q25 with fastp and then assembled into clones with MiXCR by TCRdb, keeping productive beta chains. Rows matching on CDR3 protein sequence are summarized as one entry with the most common DNA and genes. A total of approximately 170,000 distinct CDR3 sequences appear in this sample, around 93% of them only once. The top ten clonotypes cover approximately 0.14% of the sample. What was sequenced was CD4+ T cells from PBMCs. The origin of the receptors is a human donor in good health.

The chain's CDR3 is CSARGRAGMAGGYTF. Written as DNA, the CDR3 is TGCAGTGCTAGAGGCCGGGCCGGAATGGCGGGTGGCTACACCTTC. V is TRBV20-1 and J is TRBJ1-2, with D uncertain. Trimming took 1 base from V and 7 from J, leaving 19 bases between them. Germline CDR1 is DFQATT and CDR2 is SNEGSKA (reference sequence). The CDR3 is 15 residues long.

This chain uses TRBV4-2 with TRBJ2-5; 9 nucleotides line up with TRBD1. Germline V gene sequence: CDR1 LGHNA, CDR2 YNFKEQ. V gave up 4 bases and J gave up 5 bases; unmatched junction bases: 8. The CDR3 runs 15 residues. The CDR3 DNA reads TGTGCCAGCAGCCCGACGCCCGGACAGGGGGAGACCCAGTACTTC. It specifies CASSPTPGQGETQYF.

The chain employs TRBV6-6 and TRBJ2-1; 7 positions agree with TRBD1. The CDR3 covers 12 residues. Germline CDR1 and CDR2: MNHNY and SVGAGI (reference sequence). Trimming took 6 bases from V and 12 from J; bases not matched to a gene: 8. CDR3 region: CASSTLDRTQFF. The CDR3 DNA reads as TGTGCCAGCAGCACCCTGGACAGGACGCAGTTCTTC.

The chain has TRBV10-3 and TRBJ2-3; maybe TRBD2 (7 bases). CDR1 is ENHRY, CDR2 SYGVKD, per germline. The germline V and J ends were trimmed by 7 bases and 4 bases, with 12 bases remaining between them. The CDR3 covers 13 residues. CDR3 nucleotides: TGTGCCATCAACTGGGAGGGGGCAGATACGCAGTATTTT. Its translation is CAINWEGADTQYF.

CDR3 bases: TGCGCCAGCAGTCAATCGCGGGGTTCTAACTATGGCTACACCTTC. Residues: CASSQSRGSNYGYTF. This rearrangement joins TRBV23-1 to TRBJ1-2; D not certain. TRBV23-1 is an open reading frame, and its role is uncertain. Trimming cost V 0 bases and J 0 bases, with 8 bases left between them. This CDR3 spans 15 amino acids.

CDR3 nucleotide sequence: TGTGCCAGCAGTAACAGGGGGCTGGACGGGGAGCTGTTTTTT. It specifies CASSNRGLDGELFF. V usage is TRBV12-3 or TRBV12-4 and J usage is TRBJ2-2; 9 nucleotides match TRBD1. CDR3 length equals 14 residues. V dropped 5 bases and J dropped 7; count of bases not matched to a gene: 5.

The chain is built from TRBV29-1 and TRBJ2-7, with 13 bases matching TRBD2. With 6 bases clipped from V and 0 bases from J, the junction kept 5 bases outside the gene matches. Germline V CDR1 and CDR2: SQVTM, ANQGSEA. There are 15 residues in the CDR3. CDR3 sequence: CSVGTSGAHSYEQYF. DNA for the CDR3: TGCAGCGTCGGGACTAGCGGGGCCCACTCCTACGAGCAGTACTTC.

The chain couples TRBV28 to TRBJ2-2, with D perhaps matching TRBD1 or TRBD2 (5 bases each). The CDR3 contains 15 residues. Germline CDR1 MDHEN, CDR2 SYDVKM. V was shortened by 4 bases and J by 0 bases, with 9 bases between the two germline ends. CDR3 sequence reads: CASSSGTANTGELFF. The DNA of the CDR3 is TGTGCCAGCAGTTCTGGGACCGCGAACACCGGGGAGCTGTTTTTT. Combining the CDR3 with reference TRBV28 and TRBJ2-2 gives the whole variable domain DVKVTQSSRYLVKRTGEKVFLECVQDMDHENMFWYRQDPGLGLRLIYFSYDVKMKEKGDIPEGYSVSREKKERFSLILESASTNQTSMYLCASSSGTANTGELFFGEGSRLTVL.

This clonotype is a singleton in its sample. This chain connects TRBV20-1 to TRBJ2-4; TRBD2 is a possible D gene (6 bases). The CDR3 runs to 16 residues. Trimming pared 1 base from V and 3 bases from J, leaving 16 bases between. Germline lookup yields CDR1 DFQATT and CDR2 SNEGSKA (reference sequence). In DNA form, the CDR3 reads TGCAGTGCTAGAGTTGGGAGGACTGTAGGCAAAAACATTCAGTACTTC. Amino acids: CSARVGRTVGKNIQYF.

V gene TRBV4-2 combines with J gene TRBJ1-2, with D unresolved. This CDR3 has 15 residues. The germline V and J ends were trimmed by 0 bases and 6 bases, with 14 bases remaining between them. The V gene's germline CDR1 is LGHNA and CDR2 YNFKEQ. The CDR3 bases are TGTGCCAGCAGCCAAGATGTGGGAAGGGAGGATGGCTACACCTTC. The encoded protein is CASSQDVGREDGYTF.

The chain has TRBV9 and TRBJ2-1; 10 bases are a match to TRBD2. CDR3 length: 15 residues. The ends lost 1 base at V and 5 bases at J; junction bases unmatched: 3. Per the germline V gene, CDR1 is SGDLS and CDR2 is YYNGEE. The CDR3 DNA reads as TGTGCCAGCAGCGTACTCCTAGCGGGGGACAATGAGCAGTTCTTC. This encodes CASSVLLAGDNEQFF.

CDR3 residues: CASSLVGGITEAFF. DNA of the CDR3: TGCGCCAGCAGCTTGGTAGGGGGAATCACTGAAGCTTTCTTT. The chain is built from TRBV5-1 and TRBJ1-1; maybe TRBD1 (6 bases). There are 14 residues in the CDR3. V dropped 0 bases and J dropped 4 bases, with 10 bases sitting between them. Germline assignment: CDR1 SGHRS and CDR2 YFSETQ.

The rearrangement uses TRBV9 and TRBJ2-6; D call uncertain. Deletions cut 3 bases from V and 3 bases from J, with 10 bases between. CDR3 length equals 15 residues. The germline CDR1 and CDR2 sequences are SGDLS and YYNGEE. CDR3 sequence: CASSANGLGANVLTF. In nucleotides, the CDR3 is TGTGCCAGCAGCGCGAACGGCCTTGGGGCCAACGTCCTGACTTTC.

The chain joins TRBV7-2 to TRBJ1-5; D not certain. The ends were cut back, 0 bases at V and 9 bases at J, with 9 bases in the middle. The CDR3 totals 13 residues. CDR1 and CDR2 from the germline V gene are SGHTA and FQGNSA. CDR3 nucleotide sequence: TGTGCCAGCAGCTTAGCGTTGGGTTCGCCCCAGCATTTT. It codes for CASSLALGSPQHF.

J is TRBJ2-7 and V is TRBV29-1; either TRBD1 or TRBD2 may fit D (5 bases each). The germline gives CDR1 SQVTM, CDR2 ANQGSEA. This CDR3 spans 13 amino acids. CDR3 in DNA: TGCAGAGTAGGGAGCCAGGGAACCTACGAGCAGTACTTC. It yields the protein CRVGSQGTYEQYF.

The chain couples TRBV2 to TRBJ1-4; D is uncertain. Germline CDR1 reads SNHLY; CDR2 reads FYNNEI. V dropped 0 bases and J dropped 9 bases, with 5 bases sitting between them. This CDR3 is 12 amino acids long. CDR3 sequence (DNA): TGTGCCAGCAGTGAAGCGACAAAAAAACTGTTTTTT. Translating it yields CASSEATKKLFF.

This clonotype was counted a single time. The J gene is TRBJ2-5, the V gene TRBV9; D is perhaps TRBD2 (5 bases). V dropped 4 bases and J dropped 1 base, with 17 bases sitting between them. Per germline, CDR1 SGDLS and CDR2 YYNGEE. The CDR3 consists of 16 residues. The CDR3 loop reads CASSPIANRLQETQYF. CDR3 DNA: TGTGCCAGCAGCCCTATAGCGAACAGACTCCAAGAGACCCAGTACTTC. The variable domain in full, completed from reference TRBV9 and TRBJ2-5, reads DSGVTQTPKHLITATGQRVTLRCSPRSGDLSVYWYQQSLDQGLQFLIQYYNGEERAKGNILERFSAQQFPDLHSELNLSSLELGDSALYFCASSPIANRLQETQYFGPGTRLLVL.

V is TRBV5-1 and J is TRBJ1-6; D perhaps matches TRBD1 (5 bases). Trimming removed 4 bases at V and 5 bases at J, with 13 bases between. This CDR3 has 15 residues. Per the germline V gene, CDR1 is SGHRS and CDR2 is YFSETQ. CDR3 nucleotides: TGCGCCAGCAGCATAGGGACGGGTAATAATTCACCCCTCCACTTT. As protein: CASSIGTGNNSPLHF.

The rearrangement joins TRBV7-3 to TRBJ2-1; 9 bases agree with TRBD2. The V and J ends lost 2 bases and 6 bases, in that order; junction bases with no gene match: 5. Germline V lookup: CDR1 SGHTA, CDR2 FQGTGA. The CDR3 consists of 15 residues. The CDR3 sequence is CASSLSAGGFNEQFF. CDR3 sequence (DNA): TGTGCCAGCAGCTTATCAGCGGGGGGCTTCAATGAGCAGTTCTTC.

The chain couples TRBV5-1 to TRBJ1-2; TRBD1 matches 9 bases. The CDR3 has 15 amino acids. CDR1 is SGHRS, CDR2 YFSETQ, per germline. Trimming removed 0 bases from V and 8 bases from J; junction bases left unmatched: 8. CDR3 sequence reads: CASSLDSDRGGGYTF. The CDR3 coding sequence is TGCGCCAGCAGCTTGGATTCGGACAGGGGTGGCGGCTACACCTTC.

This chain uses TRBV29-1 with TRBJ1-2; 7 bases are shared with TRBD1. CDR3 length: 12 amino acids. In germline, CDR1 is SQVTM, CDR2 ANQGSEA. J lost 7 bases, V lost 7 bases, and 9 bases had no gene match. CDR3 sequence: CSASDRDTGYTF. CDR3 DNA: TGCAGCGCCTCTGACAGGGATACTGGCTACACCTTC. Full variable domain (outside the CDR3, taken from reference TRBV29-1 and TRBJ1-2): SAVISQKPSRDICQRGTSLTIQCQVDSQVTMMFWYRQQPGQSLTLIATANQGSEATYESGFVIDKFPISRPNLTFSTLTVSNMSPEDSSIYLCSASDRDTGYTFGSGTRLTVV.

This clonotype was counted a single time. V gene TRBV20-1 combines with J gene TRBJ2-5; D could derive from TRBD1 or TRBD2 (5 bases each). Looked up from germline, CDR1 is DFQATT and CDR2 is SNEGSKA (reference sequence). The CDR3 covers 15 residues. V was clipped by 6 bases and J by 0 bases, with 17 bases between them. CDR3 sequence reads: CSANPGPSHQETQYF. The CDR3 nucleotides read TGCAGTGCCAACCCGGGACCATCTCACCAAGAGACCCAGTACTTC.

The chain employs TRBV20-1 and TRBJ1-4; no reliable D call. The ends were cut back, 5 bases at V and 3 bases at J, with 13 bases in the middle. This CDR3 is built from 14 residues. Looked up from germline, CDR1 is DFQATT and CDR2 is SNEGSKA (reference sequence). The CDR3 is CSARSRWANEKLFF. The CDR3 bases are TGCAGTGCTCGTTCCCGGTGGGCTAATGAAAAACTGTTTTTT.

The V and J genes are TRBV2 and TRBJ2-2; possible D gene TRBD2, 7 bases. Looked up from germline, CDR1 is SNHLY and CDR2 is FYNNEI. Trimming stripped 8 bases from V and 5 bases from J, with 15 bases between. The CDR3 is made up of 14 amino acids. This CDR3 reads CASLWGGRTGELFF. The CDR3 nucleotides read TGTGCCAGCCTGTGGGGGGGGCGAACCGGGGAGCTGTTTTTT.